Listed below are T cell receptor beta chains from one sample, sequenced in a study of blood T cells in healthy people across ages. From the 5' RACE reads, TCRdb called clonotypes with MiXCR, one entry per CDR3 protein. The repertoire holds around 1.5 million distinct CDR3 sequences, with about 43% as singletons. Input material: blood. Receptors were obtained from a woman aged 18-29 years in good health. CDR3s include the opening cysteine and the closing phenylalanine or tryptophan. The D gene is left open where the match is weak. Size values are once, few and many counts, or a class for expanded clones, and some rows have none.

v_gene,j_gene,d_gene,abundance,CDR3nt,CDR3aa
TRBV29-1,TRBJ2-1,TRBD2,NA,TGCAGCGCTGATGGGGGGGACGGTGACAATGAGCAGTTCTTC,CSADGGDGDNEQFF
TRBV20-1,TRBJ2-1,NA,NA,TGCAGTGCTAGAGCGGGTCGGTCTCGGGCCGGCAATGAGCAGTTCTTC,CSARAGRSRAGNEQFF
TRBV10-3,TRBJ2-5,NA,NA,TGTGCCATCAGTCGTAGTAGCGGCGGAGAGACCCAGTACTTC,CAISRSSGGETQYF
TRBV20-1,TRBJ1-2,NA,few,TGCAGTGCTAGTCTTCAGTCAGACTATGGCTACACCTTC,CSASLQSDYGYTF
TRBV30,TRBJ2-3,TRBD2,NA,TGTGCCTCCACTCGGGGGGCTAGCGGGGGGACAGATACGCAGTATTTT,CASTRGASGGTDTQYF
TRBV20-1,TRBJ2-3,TRBD2,NA,TGCAGTGCTAGAGATCGCGCGGGGGTCGCACACACAGATACGCAGTATTTT,CSARDRAGVAHTDTQYF
TRBV6-2/TRBV6-3,TRBJ2-7,TRBD2,NA,TGTGCCAGCAGTTACAGGATAGCGGGAGGTCAATATGAGACCCAGTCCTTC,CASSYRIAGGQYETQSF
TRBV5-1,TRBJ2-7,NA,NA,TGCGCCAGCGGCTTGGTGCCTCCCTACGAGCAGTACTTC,CASGLVPPYEQYF
TRBV2,TRBJ2-1,NA,few,TGTGCCAGCAGTGAACAGGGGGGCCTCTACAATGAGCAGTTCTTC,CASSEQGGLYNEQFF
TRBV7-3,TRBJ2-1,NA,few,TGTGCCAGCAGACCACCCACTGCCAATGAGCAGTTCTTC,CASRPPTANEQFF
TRBV6-2/TRBV6-3,TRBJ2-3,NA,few,TGTGCCAGCACCGCCTTGGGGTATAGCACAGATACGCAGTATTTT,CASTALGYSTDTQYF
TRBV27,TRBJ1-1,TRBD1,NA,TGTGCCAGCCACCCGGGACAGGGCACTGAAGCTTTCTTT,CASHPGQGTEAFF
TRBV2,TRBJ2-1,NA,once,TGTGCCAGCGAGCTCTCTCAAGAGACCCAGTTCTTC,CASELSQETQFF
TRBV6-1,TRBJ2-3,NA,many,TGTGCCAGCAGTGAAGGCCCTCGGGATACGCAGTATTTT,CASSEGPRDTQYF
TRBV5-1,TRBJ2-1,TRBD1,NA,TGCGCCAGCAGCTTGAGGACAGGGGGTAACGGTGAGCAGTTCTTC,CASSLRTGGNGEQFF
TRBV20-1,TRBJ1-4,NA,NA,TGCAGTGCTAGAGTCGGGTCAGGGCCTGAAAAACTGTTTTTT,CSARVGSGPEKLFF
TRBV5-1,TRBJ2-5,NA,few,TGCGCCAGCAGCTTGTTGGGACAAGTAGAAGAGACCCAGTACTTC,CASSLLGQVEETQYF
TRBV30,TRBJ1-2,NA,NA,TGTGCCTGGAGTCTTAGGGGCGGCGGCTACACCTTC,CAWSLRGGGYTF
TRBV7-3,TRBJ1-1,NA,few,TGTGCCAGCAGCTTGAATGACGGGAACACTGAAGCTTTCTTT,CASSLNDGNTEAFF
TRBV6-5,TRBJ2-7,NA,NA,TGTGCCAGCAGCCCGATGCGGGCGACTAACTACGAGCAGTACTTC,CASSPMRATNYEQYF
TRBV20-1,TRBJ1-4,NA,NA,TGCAGTGCTAGATACGGAAGTGGTGGTGAAAAACTGTTTTTT,CSARYGSGGEKLFF
TRBV4-2,TRBJ2-5,NA,few,TGTGCCAGCAGCCTCGGGGAGCCGCAAGAGACCCAGTACTTC,CASSLGEPQETQYF
TRBV11-3,TRBJ2-1,NA,NA,TGTGCCAGCAGCCCTCGAGGGGGAGGAAGCAATGAGCAGTTCTTC,CASSPRGGGSNEQFF
TRBV7-9,TRBJ2-1,NA,few,TGTGCCAGCAGCCTGCTATTTGGCTGGGCTGAGCAGTTCTTC,CASSLLFGWAEQFF
TRBV5-8,TRBJ1-6,NA,NA,TGTGCCAGCAGCTTAATAGGGACCGAGAATTCACCCCTCCACTTT,CASSLIGTENSPLHF
TRBV20-1,TRBJ2-1,TRBD1,once,TGCAGTGCTCCCGGACAGGGGCAAGAGACCCAGTTCTTC,CSAPGQGQETQFF
TRBV29-1,TRBJ2-3,NA,few,TGCAGCGTTGACGGGGGGCATGATACGCAGTATTTT,CSVDGGHDTQYF
TRBV20-1,TRBJ2-3,NA,once,TGCAGTGCACCGTCCGGGGTTAGCACAGATACGCAGTATTTT,CSAPSGVSTDTQYF